Below, 22 T cell receptor beta chains from the same sample are listed, as sequenced in a study of early T cells in non-severe SARS-CoV-2 infection. TCRdb reprocessed the 5' RACE reads with MiXCR, giving one entry per CDR3 protein. The data hold about 83,000 distinct CDR3 sequences, with about 10% observed a single time. Sequences were derived from whole blood, sampled at baseline. The receptors here all came from an adult who was a healthcare worker with PCR-confirmed SARS-CoV-2 infection or an uninfected control (not recorded which).

The sample holds a few counts of this clonotype. This chain connects TRBV12-5 to TRBJ1-2; D may be TRBD1 (6 bases). Germline V CDR1 and CDR2: LGHNT, FRNRAP. Trimming cost V 3 bases and J 4 bases, with 9 bases left between them. The length of the CDR3 is 13 residues. The CDR3 DNA sequence: TGTGCTAGTGGTTTCAGGGGACCCTATGGCTACACCTTC. Translated, it gives CASGFRGPYGYTF.

This CDR3 is CASSLSGQGHDIQYF. The DNA for the CDR3 is TGTGCCAGCAGCCTGTCGGGACAGGGTCATGACATTCAGTACTTC. The chain links TRBV28 to TRBJ2-4, with TRBD1 matching 9 bases. This CDR3 contains 15 residues. Germline V gives CDR1 MDHEN, CDR2 SYDVKM. The V segment lost 6 bases and the J segment 8 bases; nucleotides outside the gene matches: 11.

This clonotype was detected ten times or more. The chain joins TRBV20-1 to TRBJ1-5; 9 nucleotides agree with TRBD1. This CDR3 spans 13 amino acids. With V trimmed by 6 bases and J by 5 bases, 5 bases remained unmatched. The germline gives CDR1 DFQATT, CDR2 SNEGSKA (reference sequence). The CDR3 reads CSASQGADQPQHF. The CDR3 DNA reads as TGCAGTGCCTCACAGGGGGCAGATCAGCCCCAGCATTTT.

This clonotype was counted a few times. The chain links TRBV7-2 to TRBJ2-1; 14 nucleotides match TRBD2. The trim removed 4 bases at V and 3 bases at J, leaving 5 bases unmatched. In germline, CDR1 is SGHTA, CDR2 FQGNSA. The CDR3 has 17 residues. The CDR3 protein is CASSSRLAGGGYNEQFF. The CDR3 nucleotides read TGTGCCAGCAGCTCACGACTAGCGGGAGGGGGCTACAATGAGCAGTTCTTC.

The chain has TRBV6-1 and TRBJ2-2; tentative D call: TRBD1 (5 bases). In germline, CDR1 is MNHNS, CDR2 SASEGT. The CDR3 spans 14 residues. Deletions cut 7 bases from V and 1 base from J, with 10 bases between. The CDR3 sequence is CASTGNVNTGELFF. DNA for the CDR3: TGTGCCAGCACAGGGAATGTGAACACCGGGGAGCTGTTTTTT.

This clonotype appeared a few times. The V and J genes are TRBV20-1 and TRBJ1-4, with 10 bases fitting TRBD1. V lost 3 bases, J lost 7 bases, and 5 bases stayed unmatched. Germline V gives CDR1 DFQATT, CDR2 SNEGSKA (reference sequence). The CDR3 runs 14 residues. CDR3 residues: CSASFGTGVEKLFF. CDR3 coding DNA: TGCAGTGCTAGTTTTGGGACAGGGGTTGAAAAACTGTTTTTT.

This clonotype turned up a few times. The rearrangement links TRBV20-1 to TRBJ2-7; possible D gene TRBD2, 5 bases. Trimming removed 0 bases at V and 0 bases at J, with 12 bases between. The germline CDR1 and CDR2 sequences are DFQATT and SNEGSKA (reference sequence). The CDR3 consists of 15 residues. The DNA of the CDR3 is TGCAGTGCTAGAGATTATTCCGGGATCTCCTACGAGCAGTACTTC. Its protein is CSARDYSGISYEQYF.

The V and J genes are TRBV6-5 and TRBJ1-1; a weak D match, TRBD1 (6 bases). The CDR3 totals 15 residues. The V and J ends lost 6 bases and 3 bases respectively, with 17 bases between them. The germline V gene encodes CDR1 MNHEY and CDR2 SVGAGI. The CDR3 protein is CASSRPGHLDTEAFF. CDR3 bases: TGTGCCAGCAGCAGACCGGGACATCTGGACACTGAAGCTTTCTTT.

The V and J genes are TRBV7-2 and TRBJ2-7; maybe TRBD1 (6 bases). Deletions cut 3 bases from V and 2 bases from J, with 17 bases between. The germline CDR1 and CDR2 sequences are SGHTA and FQGNSA. This CDR3 contains 16 residues. The CDR3 DNA reads as TGTGCCAGCAGCTTGGGGGCCAACGCCTTCCCCTACGAGCAGTACTTC. As protein: CASSLGANAFPYEQYF.

The chain uses TRBV10-3 and TRBJ2-7; D is possibly TRBD1 (5 bases). V was trimmed by 4 bases and J by 6 bases, leaving 13 bases between them. The germline CDR1 and CDR2 sequences are ENHRY and SYGVKD. The CDR3 is 13 amino acids. In DNA form, the CDR3 reads TGTGCCATCAGTGCTGACAGAGGTCGCGAGCAGTACTTC. Residues: CAISADRGREQYF.

This clonotype was seen a handful of times. The chain has TRBV27 and TRBJ2-7; D unclear. The CDR3 runs to 15 residues. Germline V CDR1 and CDR2: MNHEY, SMNVEV (reference sequence). V lost 6 bases and J 2 bases, leaving 17 bases between the germline ends. As DNA, the CDR3 is TGTGCCAGCAGAGTCTTACGAAACCCCACCTACGAGCAGTACTTC. This codes for CASRVLRNPTYEQYF.

The sample holds many counts of this clonotype. The V and J genes are TRBV7-2 and TRBJ2-5; no definite D call. Germline V CDR1 and CDR2: SGHTA, FQGNSA. The CDR3 extends over 11 amino acids. V lost 3 bases to trimming and J lost 3 bases, with 2 bases between them. CDR3 sequence (DNA): TGTGCCAGCAGCTTCAAAGAGACCCAGTACTTC. Encoded protein: CASSFKETQYF.

The table lists this clonotype with a few counts. The rearrangement links TRBV13 to TRBJ2-3; 12 bases match TRBD2. CDR3 length equals 17 residues. J gave up 4 bases and V 2 bases, and 7 bases lay outside the gene matches. Germline V CDR1 and CDR2: PRHDT, FYEKMQ (reference sequence). CDR3 sequence (DNA): TGTGCCAGCAGCTTACGACTAGCGGGAGAGTCCGCAGATACGCAGTATTTT. Translating it yields CASSLRLAGESADTQYF.

This clonotype was detected only a few times. The V gene is TRBV5-1, the J gene TRBJ2-1; D might be TRBD2 (6 bases). The V end was cut by 2 bases, the J end by 3 bases, with 12 bases between. Germline loops: CDR1 SGHRS, CDR2 YFSETQ. The length of the CDR3 is 15 residues. This CDR3 reads CASSFTGASYNEQFF. CDR3 in DNA: TGCGCCAGCAGCTTTACGGGAGCGAGCTACAATGAGCAGTTCTTC.

This clonotype was seen more than once but under ten times. The chain carries TRBV20-1 and TRBJ2-5; 10 bases fit TRBD2. V shed 6 bases, J shed 5 bases, and the junction held 12 bases outside the gene matches. The CDR3 spans 15 residues. CDR1 is DFQATT, CDR2 SNEGSKA, per germline (reference sequence). The CDR3 sequence is CSAPGLAGELETQYF. CDR3 nucleotides: TGCAGTGCACCCGGTCTAGCGGGAGAGTTGGAGACCCAGTACTTC.

The chain links TRBV6-6 to TRBJ1-3; D unclear. This CDR3 has 14 residues. Trimming took 2 bases from V and 2 from J, leaving 7 bases between them. Germline values: CDR1 MNHNY, CDR2 SVGAGI (reference sequence). As DNA, the CDR3 is TGTGCCAGCAGTTACACCAGGACTGGAAACACCATATATTTT. Encoded protein: CASSYTRTGNTIYF.

The gene calls are TRBV6-1 and TRBJ2-2; 13 positions agree with TRBD2. Per germline, CDR1 MNHNS and CDR2 SASEGT. This CDR3 region has 17 residues. The ends lost 4 bases at V and 6 bases at J; junction bases unmatched: 8. This CDR3 is CASSVLTSGRTAGELFF. The CDR3 DNA is TGTGCCAGCAGTGTATTGACTAGCGGGAGGACGGCCGGGGAGCTGTTTTTT.

Ten or more counts support this clonotype. V gene TRBV10-2 combines with J gene TRBJ2-7; possible D gene TRBD2, 5 bases. Germline-derived CDR1 and CDR2 are WSHSY and SAAADI. V was pared by 0 bases and J by 3 bases, with 12 bases between. The CDR3 extends over 15 amino acids. Here the CDR3 DNA reads TGCGCCAGCAGTGAGTCGATTGGACTTTACTACGAGCAGTACTTC. It yields the protein CASSESIGLYYEQYF.

There are a few counts of this clonotype. This chain links TRBV7-9 with TRBJ2-7, with D uncertain. This CDR3 comprises 13 residues. In germline, CDR1 is SEHNR, CDR2 FQNEAQ (reference sequence). V lost 5 bases and J 2 bases, leaving 10 bases between the germline ends. CDR3: CASSRLGAYEQYF. For the CDR3, the DNA is TGTGCCAGCAGCCGCTTAGGTGCCTACGAGCAGTACTTC.

The V call is TRBV29-1, the J call TRBJ1-1, with TRBD1 identical over 9 bases. The CDR3 contains 13 residues. The germline V gene has CDR1 SQVTM and CDR2 ANQGSEA. Germline trimming cut 7 bases from V and 0 bases from J; bases unmatched to any gene: 3. The CDR3 protein is CSARDRVNTEAFF. Here the CDR3 DNA reads TGCAGCGCCCGGGACAGGGTGAACACTGAAGCTTTCTTT.

Here the CDR3 DNA reads TGTGCCTGGAGTGTGGGGGACAAGTGGGAGCAGTACTTC. It yields the protein CAWSVGDKWEQYF. This sequence joins TRBV30 and TRBJ2-7, with a weak D call TRBD1 (6 bases). The CDR3 sequence is 13 residues long. Between the trimmed V and J ends, which lost 0 bases and 7 bases, there was a span of 13 bases. Germline-derived CDR1 and CDR2 are GTSNPN and SVGIG (reference sequence).

This sequence joins TRBV9 and TRBJ2-2; 9 nucleotides align to TRBD2. The CDR3 has 15 amino acids. V shed 6 bases and J 4 bases; nucleotides not matched to a gene: 7. CDR1 is SGDLS and CDR2 is YYNGEE in the germline V gene. CDR3 in amino acids: CASNPSGTSTGELFF. CDR3 DNA sequence: TGTGCCAGCAACCCTAGCGGGACGAGCACCGGGGAGCTGTTTTTT. The variable domain in full, with the rest retrieved from reference TRBV9 and TRBJ2-2, is DSGVTQTPKHLITATGQRVTLRCSPRSGDLSVYWYQQSLDQGLQFLIQYYNGEERAKGNILERFSAQQFPDLHSELNLSSLELGDSALYFCASNPSGTSTGELFFGEGSRLTVL.